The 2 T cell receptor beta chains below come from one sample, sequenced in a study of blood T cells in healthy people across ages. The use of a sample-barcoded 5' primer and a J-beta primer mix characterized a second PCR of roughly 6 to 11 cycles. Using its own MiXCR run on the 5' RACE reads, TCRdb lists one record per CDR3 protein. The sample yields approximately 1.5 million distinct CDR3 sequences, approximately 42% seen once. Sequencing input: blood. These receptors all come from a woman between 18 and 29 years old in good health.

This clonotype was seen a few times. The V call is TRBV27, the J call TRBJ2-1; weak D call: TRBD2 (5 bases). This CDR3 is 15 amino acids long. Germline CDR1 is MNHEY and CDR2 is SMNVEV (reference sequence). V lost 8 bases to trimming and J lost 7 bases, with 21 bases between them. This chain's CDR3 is CASSLGTTGSNEQFF. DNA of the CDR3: TGTGCCAGCTCCCTGGGAACTACGGGGAGTAATGAGCAGTTCTTC.

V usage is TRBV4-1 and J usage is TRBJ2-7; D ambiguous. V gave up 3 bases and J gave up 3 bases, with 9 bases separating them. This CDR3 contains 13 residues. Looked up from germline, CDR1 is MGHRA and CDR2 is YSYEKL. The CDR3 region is CASSQTAVYEQYF. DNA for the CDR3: TGCGCCAGCAGCCAGACGGCGGTCTACGAGCAGTACTTC.